Below are 20 T cell receptor beta chains sequenced from a single sample in a study of T cells after yellow fever vaccination. TCRdb processed the 5' RACE reads anew with MiXCR; each CDR3 protein has one entry. Of about 580,000 distinct CDR3 sequences listed, roughly a sixth are singletons. Sequenced here: PBMCs, sampled 5 days after the first yellow fever vaccination. These receptors all come from a man aged 18 to 35 who received the YFV17D yellow fever vaccine.

This chain joins TRBV20-1 and TRBJ1-5; TRBD1 is a possible D gene (6 bases). The CDR3 is 14 residues long. Germline V gene data show CDR1 as DFQATT and CDR2 as SNEGSKA (reference sequence). Trimming cost V 6 bases and J 6 bases, with 18 bases left between them. CDR3 amino acids: CSAPVRGVSQPQHF. As DNA, the CDR3 is TGCAGTGCCCCCGTTAGGGGGGTGAGTCAGCCCCAGCATTTT.

This clonotype was detected only a few times. The chain has TRBV9 and TRBJ1-6; perhaps TRBD1 as D (5 bases). Germline-derived CDR1 and CDR2 are SGDLS and YYNGEE. V lost 3 bases and J lost 11, with 24 bases in between. The CDR3 covers 17 residues. The CDR3 nucleotides read TGTGCCAGCAGCGCAACGGCGCAGGGATATAATGATCCACCCCTCCACTTT. The encoded protein is CASSATAQGYNDPPLHF.

This clonotype was detected a few times. The chain couples TRBV7-2 to TRBJ1-6, with D possibly TRBD1 on 5 matching bases. The CDR3 is 15 residues long. The germline V gene has CDR1 SGHTA and CDR2 FQGNSA. V was trimmed by 6 bases and J by 4 bases, leaving 13 bases between them. The CDR3 region has the DNA TGTGCCAGCAGTTCAGTAGCAGGGTATAATTCACCCCTCCACTTT. It yields the protein CASSSVAGYNSPLHF.

This rearrangement joins TRBV20-1 to TRBJ2-7, with D unresolved. Germline values: CDR1 DFQATT, CDR2 SNEGSKA (reference sequence). The CDR3 consists of 12 residues. Trimming stripped 0 bases from V and 4 bases from J, with 7 bases between. The CDR3 coding sequence is TGCAGTGCTAGAGACGCAGATTACGAGCAGTACGTC. This sequence encodes CSARDADYEQYV.

The chain combines TRBV19 with TRBJ1-2, with D possibly being TRBD1 (5 bases). The V gene's germline CDR1 is LNHDA and CDR2 SQIVND (reference sequence). CDR3 length: 15 amino acids. Trimming removed 7 bases at V and 4 bases at J, with 19 bases between. The DNA for the CDR3 is TGTGCCAGTACCCTGGATGGCAGGGTTGGCTATGGCTACACCTTC. This sequence encodes CASTLDGRVGYGYTF.

This clonotype occurred a few times. V usage is TRBV11-3 and J usage is TRBJ2-2, with 9 bases matching TRBD1. With V trimmed by 1 base and J by 1 base, 4 bases remained unmatched. The CDR3 is 17 amino acids. Germline assignment: CDR1 SGHNT and CDR2 YENEEA. The CDR3 sequence: CASSLAGQGWNTGELFF. The CDR3 nucleotides read TGTGCCAGCAGCTTAGCGGGACAGGGCTGGAACACCGGGGAGCTGTTTTTT.

The chain couples TRBV5-4 to TRBJ1-6; the match to TRBD1 covers 7 bases. Germline CDR1 reads SGHNT; CDR2 reads YYREEE (reference sequence). The CDR3 sequence is 15 residues long. J lost 9 bases, V lost 4 bases, and 10 bases had no gene match. CDR3 nucleotide sequence: TGTGCCAGCAGCACCAACCGGGACAGACCTTCACCCCTCCACTTT. Residues: CASSTNRDRPSPLHF.

V is TRBV20-1 and J is TRBJ1-6; TRBD1 aligns across 9 bases. With 7 bases clipped from V and 12 bases from J, the junction kept 10 bases outside the gene matches. The CDR3 is 13 amino acids. The germline V gene encodes CDR1 DFQATT and CDR2 SNEGSKA (reference sequence). The CDR3 sequence: CSVRDRVPRPLHF. The CDR3, as DNA: TGCAGTGTTAGGGACAGGGTCCCTAGACCCCTCCACTTT.

This clonotype was observed a handful of times. The chain couples TRBV4-1 to TRBJ1-6; no clear D gene. The CDR3 covers 16 residues. The germline V gene has CDR1 MGHRA and CDR2 YSYEKL. The ends were cut back, 1 base at V and 9 bases at J, with 16 bases in the middle. The CDR3: CASSQGTGRIASPLHF. The CDR3 DNA follows: TGCGCCAGCAGCCAAGGTACCGGGAGGATCGCTTCACCCCTCCACTTT.

This clonotype was seen a few times. The chain employs TRBV2 and TRBJ2-3, with 7 bases lining up with TRBD1. Looked up from germline, CDR1 is SNHLY and CDR2 is FYNNEI. V was pared by 2 bases and J by 2 bases, with 4 bases of the junction left unmatched. CDR3 size: 15 residues. The CDR3 sequence is CASSEYRGSTDTQYF. The CDR3 bases are TGTGCCAGCAGTGAATACAGGGGATCCACAGATACGCAGTATTTT.

This clonotype was detected only a few times. The chain uses TRBV5-1 and TRBJ1-1, with a weak D call TRBD1 (6 bases). This CDR3 contains 13 residues. The V and J ends lost 4 bases and 4 bases respectively, with 11 bases between them. Germline lookup yields CDR1 SGHRS and CDR2 YFSETQ. CDR3 sequence: CASSTGGRTEAFF. The DNA for the CDR3 is TGCGCCAGCAGCACGGGGGGCCGCACTGAAGCTTTCTTT.

This clonotype was observed a few times. The chain combines TRBV5-1 with TRBJ2-1, with D possibly TRBD2 on 6 matching bases. Trimming left V 3 bases short and J 5 bases short, with 15 bases between. The CDR3 consists of 15 residues. Germline CDR1 is SGHRS and CDR2 is YFSETQ. The CDR3 nucleotides read TGCGCCAGCAGCTCCAACTTAGCGGCCAACAATGAGCAGTTCTTC. Its translation is CASSSNLAANNEQFF.

The J gene is TRBJ1-1, the V gene TRBV5-1; D is perhaps TRBD1 (6 bases). The CDR3 loop spans 15 amino acids. Trimming took 4 bases from V and 4 from J, leaving 17 bases between them. Germline loops: CDR1 SGHRS, CDR2 YFSETQ. The CDR3 spells CASSRGGGAATEAFF. CDR3 bases: TGCGCCAGCAGCCGAGGGGGGGGTGCGGCCACTGAAGCTTTCTTT. Complete variable domain (other parts from reference TRBV5-1 and TRBJ1-1): KAGVTQTPRYLIKTRGQQVTLSCSPISGHRSVSWYQQTPGQGLQFLFEYFSETQRNKGNFPGRFSGRQFSNSRSEMNVSTLELGDSALYLCASSRGGGAATEAFFGQGTRLTVV.

This clonotype was detected a few times. The junction departs from the called germline gene at one end, perhaps through a read error. The rearrangement uses TRBV20-1 and TRBJ2-5; D unclear. Germline assignment: CDR1 DFQATT and CDR2 SNEGSKA (reference sequence). The CDR3 covers 11 residues. The CDR3 region is CSARATETQYF. CDR3 nucleotides: TGCAGTGCCAGAGCTACCGAGACCCAGTACTTC.

This clonotype has just a few counts. The rearrangement joins TRBV4-3 to TRBJ2-1; D perhaps matches TRBD1 (6 bases). The V gene lost 4 bases and the J gene lost 9 bases, with 19 bases spanning the gap. The CDR3 sequence is 15 residues long. Germline CDR1 and CDR2: LGHNA and YSLEER. This CDR3 is CASSRRPNEGVEQFF. In DNA form, the CDR3 reads TGCGCCAGCAGCCGCCGTCCTAACGAGGGGGTTGAGCAGTTCTTC.

This clonotype was observed a handful of times. The V gene is TRBV12-3 or TRBV12-4, the J gene TRBJ2-3; D unresolved. Between the trimmed V and J ends, which lost 1 base and 8 bases, there was a span of 7 bases. The CDR3 is made up of 12 amino acids. The CDR3 spells CASSLGGRTQYF. The CDR3 DNA sequence: TGTGCCAGCAGTTTAGGGGGTCGTACGCAGTATTTT.

The V and J genes are TRBV12-3 or TRBV12-4 and TRBJ1-2; D is ambiguous. The CDR3 spans 17 residues. V lost 5 bases, J lost 4 bases, and 23 bases lay in between. In DNA, the CDR3 is TGTGCCAGCAGTATCGATCAAGGGCACCTAGAATCCTATGGCTACACCTTC. It is translated as CASSIDQGHLESYGYTF.

The chain links TRBV6-1 to TRBJ1-5, with a weak D call TRBD1 (5 bases). Germline values: CDR1 MNHNS, CDR2 SASEGT. Trimming took 5 bases from V and 0 from J, leaving 11 bases between them. This CDR3 region has 15 residues. In DNA, the CDR3 is TGTGCCAGCAGTCGACAGCTTCATAGCAATCAGCCCCAGCATTTT. It yields the protein CASSRQLHSNQPQHF.

V and J are TRBV6-4 and TRBJ2-3; TRBD2 agrees at 9 bases. From germline, CDR1 is MRHNA and CDR2 SNTAGT. The CDR3 consists of 16 residues. The junction had 12 bases not matched to a gene; V was cut back by 5 bases and J by 6 bases. CDR3 loop: CASSPSGASFFDTQYF. CDR3 DNA: TGTGCCAGCAGTCCTAGCGGGGCCTCTTTTTTTGATACGCAGTATTTT.

This clonotype has a handful of counts. The rearrangement uses TRBV7-9 and TRBJ2-1; TRBD2 agrees at 8 bases. The CDR3 spans 15 residues. The germline V gene has CDR1 SEHNR and CDR2 FQNEAQ (reference sequence). The V gene end was trimmed by 4 bases and the J gene end by 5 bases; junction bases not matched to a gene: 7. In DNA, the CDR3 is TGTGCCAGCAGCTCATACGGGGGGGCTGACAATGAGCAGTTCTTC. Protein: CASSSYGGADNEQFF.